This T cell receptor (beta chain) is from a study of metastatic and nonmetastatic thyroid tumors. Study at large: Samples came from malignant and benign thyroid patients, and repertoires were compared across blood and tumor or nodule tissue. Study findings and constraints: In blood and tumor, TCR beta diversity was reportedly significantly higher in malignant thyroid tumors than in benign nodules.

The authors' processing: A classifier of distant metastasis in papillary thyroid cancer was built from CDR3 differences (across clinicopathological groups). Through MiXCR, TCRdb re-clonotyped the PCR reads. The V and J calls come from TCRdb's annotation, not from the publication. The sample gives about 92,000 clones, about 15% of which show up once; 3.6% is in the top ten. Germline V gives CDR1 LGHDT, CDR2 YNNKEL (reference sequence). V lost 4 bases and J lost 0, with 18 bases in between. CDR3 length: 17 residues. In its sample, this clone was seen many times. No antigen is known for it. Each patient went into thyroid surgery without having received any treatment.

Input material: blood. This rearrangement joins TRBV3-1 to TRBJ1-2; possible D gene TRBD1, 5 bases. This sequence was found in a female donor with papillary thyroid cancer or a benign thyroid nodule (not recorded which). Some clones in this sample may be carry-over from other donors' samples. This CDR3 is CASSPLLRVASNYGYTF. In nucleotides, the CDR3 is TGTGCCAGCAGCCCCTTACTCAGGGTCGCATCTAACTATGGCTACACCTTC.